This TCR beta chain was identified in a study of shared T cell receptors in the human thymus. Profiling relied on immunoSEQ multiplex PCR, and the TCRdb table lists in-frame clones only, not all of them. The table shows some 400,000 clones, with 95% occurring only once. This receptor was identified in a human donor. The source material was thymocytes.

As DNA, the CDR3 is TGTGCCAGCAGTGAAAATTGGGGGGGGGATCTCTCTGGAAACACCATATATTTT. Translation: CASSENWGGDLSGNTIYF. The chain joins TRBV6-1 to TRBJ1-3; tentative D call: TRBD1 (5 bases). Trimming stripped 2 bases from V and 0 bases from J, with 17 bases between. The CDR3 runs 18 residues. CDR1 is MNHNS, CDR2 SASEGT, per germline.